Presented here are 26 T cell receptor beta chains from one specimen sequenced in a study of immune evolution from preneoplasia to lung adenocarcinoma. TCRdb's copy holds only in-frame clones and misses some; the assay was immunoSEQ multiplex PCR. The table has more than 13,000 clones, 80% seen once. The sample taken for sequencing was FFPE minimally invasive lung adenocarcinoma tissue. Receptors were obtained from a person between 65 and 79 years old with lung adenocarcinoma.

To note about this clone: The same CDR3 arises from other DNA sequences in this sample as well. This sequence joins TRBV7-9 and TRBJ2-3; 10 bases are shared with TRBD2. Per germline, CDR1 SEHNR and CDR2 FQNEAQ (reference sequence). The CDR3 contains 16 residues. Trimming removed 5 bases from V and 3 bases from J; junction bases left unmatched: 8. CDR3 DNA: TGTGCCAGCAGCGCTAGGACTAGCGGAAGTACAGATACGCAGTATTTT. Protein: CASSARTSGSTDTQYF.

V usage is TRBV2 and J usage is TRBJ1-5; possible D gene TRBD1, 6 bases. The CDR3 length is 14 residues. Germline values: CDR1 SNHLY, CDR2 FYNNEI. Trimming cost V 2 bases and J 6 bases, with 11 bases left between them. CDR3 loop: CASSETGFVQPQHF. The CDR3 DNA sequence: TGTGCCAGCAGTGAAACAGGGTTTGTTCAGCCCCAGCATTTT. Full variable domain (outside the CDR3, taken from reference TRBV2 and TRBJ1-5): EPEVTQTPSHQVTQMGQEVILRCVPISNHLYFYWYRQILGQKVEFLVSFYNNEISEKSEIFDDQFSVERPDGSNFTLKIRSTKLEDSAMYFCASSETGFVQPQHFGDGTRLSIL.

The chain couples TRBV7-9 to TRBJ1-2; D is ambiguous. Trimming stripped 1 base from V and 5 bases from J, with 11 bases between. The CDR3 extends over 14 amino acids. Germline-derived CDR1 and CDR2 are SEHNR and FQNEAQ (reference sequence). CDR3 nucleotide sequence: TGTGCCAGCAGCTTAGATGACAAGACTTATGGCTACACCTTC. Protein product: CASSLDDKTYGYTF.

This chain joins TRBV27 and TRBJ2-7, with 8 bases lining up with TRBD1. J lost 2 bases, V lost 5 bases, and 8 bases had no gene match. Germline lookup yields CDR1 MNHEY and CDR2 SMNVEV (reference sequence). The CDR3 covers 15 residues. The CDR3 here is CASSHGTGNPYEQYF. CDR3 bases: TGTGCCAGCAGTCACGGGACAGGCAATCCCTACGAGCAGTACTTC.

The chain employs TRBV19 and TRBJ2-3; D ambiguous. The CDR3 covers 15 residues. V gave up 1 base and J gave up 3 bases, with 11 bases separating them. Germline V gene sequence: CDR1 LNHDA, CDR2 SQIVND (reference sequence). The CDR3 protein is CASSIGRVGTDTQYF. Written as DNA, the CDR3 is TGTGCCAGTAGTATAGGTAGGGTTGGGACAGATACGCAGTATTTT.

The chain employs TRBV11-3 and TRBJ1-1; 11 nucleotides agree with TRBD1. V dropped 5 bases and J dropped 4; count of bases not matched to a gene: 3. The CDR3 is 14 residues long. Germline CDR1 and CDR2: SGHNT and YENEEA. In DNA, the CDR3 is TGTGCCAGCAGCCGGGGACAGGGGGGCACTGAAGCTTTCTTT. Encoded protein: CASSRGQGGTEAFF.

Only one count was recorded for this clone. The chain joins TRBV29-1 to TRBJ2-4; 9 bases are shared with TRBD1. Germline V gives CDR1 SQVTM, CDR2 ANQGSEA. CDR3 length: 15 residues. Losses at the gene ends were 2 bases for V and 1 base for J; bases not matched to a gene: 3. CDR3 sequence reads: CSVELGQGAKNIQYF. The CDR3 region has the DNA TGCAGCGTTGAATTAGGACAGGGGGCCAAAAACATTCAGTACTTC.

The chain has TRBV29-1 and TRBJ2-1; possibly TRBD1 or TRBD2 for D (6 bases each). The CDR3 spans 12 residues. Trimming removed 4 bases at V and 6 bases at J, with 10 bases between. Germline loops: CDR1 SQVTM, CDR2 ANQGSEA. CDR3 in amino acids: CSVGGDINEQFF. The CDR3 DNA reads TGCAGCGTTGGGGGGGACATCAATGAGCAGTTCTTC.

The chain links TRBV30 to TRBJ2-7; D gene ambiguous. Looked up from germline, CDR1 is GTSNPN and CDR2 is SVGIG (reference sequence). The CDR3 sequence is 12 residues long. V gave up 2 bases and J gave up 1 base, with 6 bases separating them. The CDR3 is CAWSMASYEQYF. The CDR3, as DNA: TGTGCCTGGAGTATGGCTTCCTACGAGCAGTACTTC.

This chain's CDR3 is CASSSQTGGATEAFF. Here the CDR3 DNA reads TGTGCCAGCAGCTCCCAGACAGGGGGAGCCACTGAAGCTTTCTTT. This chain uses TRBV7-9 with TRBJ1-1, with 9 bases fitting TRBD1. The CDR3 runs to 15 residues. V shed 4 bases, J shed 4 bases, and the junction held 7 bases outside the gene matches. Germline V lookup: CDR1 SEHNR, CDR2 FQNEAQ (reference sequence).

The DNA of the CDR3 is TGTGCCAGCAGTACACGACAGGGTAATGAAAAACTGTTTTTT. Its protein is CASSTRQGNEKLFF. The V gene is TRBV25-1, the J gene TRBJ1-4, with 7 bases that match TRBD1. The V segment lost 5 bases and the J segment 4 bases; nucleotides outside the gene matches: 4. CDR3 length: 14 amino acids. Germline V gives CDR1 MGHDK, CDR2 SYGVNS.

This clone was seen a single time. The CDR3 here is CASSYGGTGGNEQYF. In DNA, the CDR3 is TGTGCCAGCAGTTACGGGGGGACAGGGGGCAACGAGCAGTACTTC. The chain is built from TRBV6-6 and TRBJ2-7; 12 bases are shared with TRBD1. J lost 5 bases, V lost 2 bases, and 4 bases had no gene match. The CDR3 runs 15 residues. CDR1 is MNHNY, CDR2 SVGAGI, per germline (reference sequence).

For the CDR3, the DNA is TGTGCCAGCAGCAAGGGGTATGGTGGCTACACCTTC. Translated, it gives CASSKGYGGYTF. The V gene is TRBV21-1, the J gene TRBJ1-2. TRBV21-1 is annotated as a pseudogene. The CDR3 has 12 amino acids.

V and J are TRBV7-3 and TRBJ2-3, with 10 nucleotides matching TRBD2. V dropped 1 base and J dropped 4; count of bases not matched to a gene: 5. The germline V gene has CDR1 SGHTA and CDR2 FQGTGA. CDR3 length: 16 amino acids. CDR3 sequence: CASSLSSAGGSDTQYF. CDR3 nucleotides: TGTGCCAGCAGCTTAAGTTCAGCGGGGGGGTCAGATACGCAGTATTTT.

This chain links TRBV29-1 with TRBJ1-2; D is perhaps TRBD1 (6 bases). There are 12 residues in the CDR3. CDR1 SQVTM and CDR2 ANQGSEA come from the germline V gene. V was pared by 4 bases and J by 6 bases, with 12 bases between. CDR3 nucleotides: TGCAGCGTTGGAGGGGGTTCTCATGGCTACACCTTC. Translated, it gives CSVGGGSHGYTF.

The V gene is TRBV25-1, the J gene TRBJ2-1; either TRBD1 or TRBD2 may fit D (5 bases each). Trimming left V 4 bases short and J 0 bases short, with 16 bases between. The CDR3 extends over 17 amino acids. Per the germline V gene, CDR1 is MGHDK and CDR2 is SYGVNS. The CDR3 spells CASSGGWIFSSYNEQFF. The CDR3 bases are TGTGCCAGCAGTGGGGGGTGGATCTTCAGCTCCTACAATGAGCAGTTCTTC. Filled out from reference TRBV25-1 and TRBJ2-1, the complete variable domain reads EADIYQTPRYLVIGTGKKITLECSQTMGHDKMYWYQQDPGMELHLIHYSYGVNSTEKGDLSSESTVSRIRTEHFPLTLESARPSHTSQYLCASSGGWIFSSYNEQFFGPGTRLTVL.

V and J are TRBV19 and TRBJ1-2, with D hard to call. Germline V gene sequence: CDR1 LNHDA, CDR2 SQIVND (reference sequence). The CDR3 totals 15 residues. V shed 1 base and J shed 5 bases, with 14 bases lying between them. The CDR3 reads CASSIAFTGPYGYTF. The CDR3 DNA reads TGTGCCAGTAGTATAGCGTTCACCGGACCTTATGGCTACACCTTC.

This sequence joins TRBV30 and TRBJ2-7, with D tentatively TRBD2 (5 bases). V lost 4 bases to trimming and J lost 2 bases, with 15 bases between them. Germline-derived CDR1 and CDR2 are GTSNPN and SVGIG (reference sequence). The CDR3 contains 14 residues. CDR3 sequence (DNA): TGTGCCTGGAAGTATAGGACTCACACCTACGAGCAGTACTTC. Residues: CAWKYRTHTYEQYF. Looking up the rest from reference TRBV30 and TRBJ2-7 gives the full variable domain: SQTIHQWPATLVQPVGSPLSLECTVEGTSNPNLYWYRQAAGRGLQLLFYSVGIGQISSEVPQNLSASRPQDRQFILSSKKLLLSDSGFYLCAWKYRTHTYEQYFGPGTRLTVT.

The rearrangement links TRBV28 to TRBJ1-1; D is unclear. The CDR3 is 15 residues long. Trimming removed 1 base from V and 1 base from J, with 10 bases in between. Germline values: CDR1 MDHEN, CDR2 SYDVKM. The CDR3 spells CASSLLLSENTEAFF. CDR3 coding DNA: TGTGCCAGCAGTTTATTATTATCGGAGAACACTGAAGCTTTCTTT.

This clone was seen a single time. The CDR3 sequence: CASSVEWDTSYNEQFF. The DNA of the CDR3 is TGTGCCAGCAGCGTAGAGTGGGACACCTCCTACAATGAGCAGTTCTTC. This chain uses TRBV9 with TRBJ2-1; D may be TRBD1 (6 bases). The germline gives CDR1 SGDLS, CDR2 YYNGEE. The CDR3 is 16 residues long. V lost 0 bases and J 0 bases, leaving 10 bases between the germline ends.

This chain links TRBV18 with TRBJ1-6; D remains ambiguous. This CDR3 is 14 amino acids long. The germline V gene encodes CDR1 KGHSH and CDR2 LQKENI. With 2 bases removed from V and 5 bases from J, the gap between germline ends came to 7 bases. The CDR3 sequence is CASSPGVDNSPLHF. Written as DNA, the CDR3 is TGTGCCAGCTCACCAGGGGTAGATAATTCACCCCTCCACTTT.

This chain links TRBV29-1 with TRBJ2-1; D uncertain. The CDR3 runs 12 residues. The germline V gene has CDR1 SQVTM and CDR2 ANQGSEA. V lost 4 bases to trimming and J lost 5 bases, with 9 bases between them. CDR3 region: CSVAEQHNEQFF. CDR3 in DNA: TGCAGCGTTGCGGAGCAGCACAATGAGCAGTTCTTC.

The chain has TRBV30 and TRBJ1-1; tentative D call: TRBD1 (6 bases). The germline V gene has CDR1 GTSNPN and CDR2 SVGIG (reference sequence). This CDR3 spans 14 amino acids. V lost 2 bases and J 7 bases, leaving 17 bases between the germline ends. CDR3 loop: CAWSSGRGGSEAFF. The CDR3 nucleotides are TGTGCCTGGAGTTCGGGCAGGGGAGGGAGTGAAGCTTTCTTT.

This clone came up once. The chain joins TRBV28 to TRBJ1-1; D is possibly TRBD1 (6 bases). Trimming left V 5 bases short and J 2 bases short, with 15 bases between. This CDR3 has 15 amino acids. Germline CDR1 is MDHEN and CDR2 is SYDVKM. This chain's CDR3 is CASSIRTGRNTEAFF. CDR3 sequence (DNA): TGTGCCAGCAGTATACGCACAGGGAGAAACACTGAAGCTTTCTTT. The variable domain in full, completed from reference TRBV28 and TRBJ1-1, reads DVKVTQSSRYLVKRTGEKVFLECVQDMDHENMFWYRQDPGLGLRLIYFSYDVKMKEKGDIPEGYSVSREKKERFSLILESASTNQTSMYLCASSIRTGRNTEAFFGQGTRLTVV.

The chain is built from TRBV7-2 and TRBJ1-1, with D uncertain. CDR1 SGHTA and CDR2 FQGNSA come from the germline V gene. With 5 bases removed from V and 8 bases from J, the gap between germline ends came to 15 bases. This CDR3 comprises 13 residues. CDR3 bases: TGTGCCAGCAGCCAACTCCGAGCGGGGGAAGCTTTCTTT. Its protein product is CASSQLRAGEAFF. The full variable domain, rest sourced from reference TRBV7-2 and TRBJ1-1, is GAGVSQSPSNKVTEKGKDVELRCDPISGHTALYWYRQSLGQGLEFLIYFQGNSAPDKSGLPSDRFSAERTGGSVSTLTIQRTQQEDSAVYLCASSQLRAGEAFFGQGTRLTVV.

The rearrangement uses TRBV7-8 and TRBJ2-2, with 9 nucleotides matching TRBD1. Trimming removed 5 bases from V and 6 bases from J; junction bases left unmatched: 10. CDR1 is SGHVS, CDR2 FQNEAQ, per germline. The CDR3 spans 16 residues. As DNA, the CDR3 is TGTGCCAGCAGCCGGAGAGGACAGGGGTTATCCGGGGAGCTGTTTTTT. Encoded protein: CASSRRGQGLSGELFF. Supplemented by reference TRBV7-8 and TRBJ2-2, the full variable domain reads GAGVSQSPRYKVAKRGQDVALRCDPISGHVSLFWYQQALGQGPEFLTYFQNEAQLDKSGLPSDRFFAERPEGSVSTLKIQRTQQEDSAVYLCASSRRGQGLSGELFFGEGSRLTVL.